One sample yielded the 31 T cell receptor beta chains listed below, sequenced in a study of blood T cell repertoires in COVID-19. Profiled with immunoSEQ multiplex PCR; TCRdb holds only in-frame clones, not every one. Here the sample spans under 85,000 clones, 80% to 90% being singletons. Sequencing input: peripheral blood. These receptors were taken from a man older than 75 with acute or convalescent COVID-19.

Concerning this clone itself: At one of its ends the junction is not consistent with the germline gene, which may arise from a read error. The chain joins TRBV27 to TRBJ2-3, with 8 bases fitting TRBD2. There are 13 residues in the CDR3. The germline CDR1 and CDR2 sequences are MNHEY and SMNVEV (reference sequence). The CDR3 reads CASSLSTAGVPIF. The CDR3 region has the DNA TGTGCCAGCAGTTTATCCACAGCGGGAGTCCCCATTTTT.

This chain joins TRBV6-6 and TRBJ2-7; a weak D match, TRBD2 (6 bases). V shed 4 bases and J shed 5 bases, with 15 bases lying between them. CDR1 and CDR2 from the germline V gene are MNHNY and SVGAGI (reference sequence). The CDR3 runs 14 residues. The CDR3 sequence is CASSSYKGRNEQYF. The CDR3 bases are TGTGCCAGCAGTTCATACAAAGGGAGGAACGAGCAGTACTTC.

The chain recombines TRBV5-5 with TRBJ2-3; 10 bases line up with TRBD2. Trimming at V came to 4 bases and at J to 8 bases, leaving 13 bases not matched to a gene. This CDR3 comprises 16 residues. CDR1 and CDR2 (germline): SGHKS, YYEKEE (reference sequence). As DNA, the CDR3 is TGTGCCAGCAGCCTTGGTCTAGCGGGGGCCCAAGGTACGCAGTATTTT. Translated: CASSLGLAGAQGTQYF.

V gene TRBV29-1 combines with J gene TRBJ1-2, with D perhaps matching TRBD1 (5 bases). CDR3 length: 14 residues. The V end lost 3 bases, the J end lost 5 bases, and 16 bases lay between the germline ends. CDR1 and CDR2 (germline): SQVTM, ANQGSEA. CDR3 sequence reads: CSVDGTTAGYGYTF. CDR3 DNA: TGCAGCGTTGACGGAACTACGGCAGGGTATGGCTACACCTTC.

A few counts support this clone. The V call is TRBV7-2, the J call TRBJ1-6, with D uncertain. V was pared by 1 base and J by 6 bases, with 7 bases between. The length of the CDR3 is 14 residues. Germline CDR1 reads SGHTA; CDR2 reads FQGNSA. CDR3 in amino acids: CASSLGPGNSPLHF. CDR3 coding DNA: TGTGCCAGCAGCTTAGGCCCCGGTAATTCACCCCTCCACTTT.

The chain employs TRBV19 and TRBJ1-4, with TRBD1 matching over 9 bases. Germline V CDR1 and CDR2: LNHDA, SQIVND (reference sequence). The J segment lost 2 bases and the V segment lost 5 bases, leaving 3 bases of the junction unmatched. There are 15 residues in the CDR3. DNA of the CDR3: TGTGCCAGTAGTCCACAGGGGGCGACTAATGAAAAACTGTTTTTT. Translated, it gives CASSPQGATNEKLFF.

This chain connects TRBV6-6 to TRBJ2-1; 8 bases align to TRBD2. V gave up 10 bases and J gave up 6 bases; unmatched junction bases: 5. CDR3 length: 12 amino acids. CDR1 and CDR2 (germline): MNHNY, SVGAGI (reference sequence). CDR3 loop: CANSGDANEQFF. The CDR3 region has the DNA TGTGCCAATAGCGGGGACGCCAATGAGCAGTTCTTC.

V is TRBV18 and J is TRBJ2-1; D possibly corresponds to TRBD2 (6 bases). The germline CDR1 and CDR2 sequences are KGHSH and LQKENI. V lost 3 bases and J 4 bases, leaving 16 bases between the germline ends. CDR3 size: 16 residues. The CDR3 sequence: CASSPRRGDQYNEQFF. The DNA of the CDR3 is TGTGCCAGCTCACCGCGGCGCGGGGACCAGTACAATGAGCAGTTCTTC.

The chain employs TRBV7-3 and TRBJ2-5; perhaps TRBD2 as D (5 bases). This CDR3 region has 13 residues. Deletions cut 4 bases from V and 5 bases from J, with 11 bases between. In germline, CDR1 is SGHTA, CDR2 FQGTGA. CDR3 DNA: TGTGCCAGCAGCTCAGGACTGGGGGAGACCCAGTACTTC. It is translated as CASSSGLGETQYF. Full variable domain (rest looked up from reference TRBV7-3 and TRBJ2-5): GAGVSQTPSNKVTEKGKYVELRCDPISGHTALYWYRQSLGQGPEFLIYFQGTGAADDSGLPNDRFFAVRPEGSVSTLKIQRTERGDSAVYLCASSSGLGETQYFGPGTRLLVL.

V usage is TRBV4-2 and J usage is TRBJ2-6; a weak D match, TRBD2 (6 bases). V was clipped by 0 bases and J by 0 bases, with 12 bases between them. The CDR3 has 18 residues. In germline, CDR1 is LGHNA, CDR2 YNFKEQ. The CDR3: CASSQDADGSSGANVLTF. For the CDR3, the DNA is TGTGCCAGCAGCCAAGACGCCGACGGGAGCTCTGGGGCCAACGTCCTGACTTTC.

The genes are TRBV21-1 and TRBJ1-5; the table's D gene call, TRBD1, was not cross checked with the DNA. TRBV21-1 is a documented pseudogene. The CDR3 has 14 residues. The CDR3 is CASSRGQEDQPQHF. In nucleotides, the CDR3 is TGTGCCAGCAGCAGAGGACAGGAAGATCAGCCCCAGCATTTT.

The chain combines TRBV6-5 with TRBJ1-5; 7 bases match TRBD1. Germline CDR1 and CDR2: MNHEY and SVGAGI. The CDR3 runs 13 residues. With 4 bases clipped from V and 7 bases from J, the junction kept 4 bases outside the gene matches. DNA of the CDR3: TGTGCCAGCAGTTCCGACAGGGCACAGCCCCAGCATTTT. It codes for CASSSDRAQPQHF.

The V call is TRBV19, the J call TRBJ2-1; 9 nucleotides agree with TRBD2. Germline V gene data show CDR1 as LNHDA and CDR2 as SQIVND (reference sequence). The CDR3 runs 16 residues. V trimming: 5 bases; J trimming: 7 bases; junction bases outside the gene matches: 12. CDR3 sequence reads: CASSPYAGGPRNEQFF. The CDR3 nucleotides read TGTGCCAGTAGTCCATACGCGGGAGGGCCAAGAAATGAGCAGTTCTTC. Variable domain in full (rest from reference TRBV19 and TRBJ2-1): DGGITQSPKYLFRKEGQNVTLSCEQNLNHDAMYWYRQDPGQGLRLIYYSQIVNDFQKGDIAEGYSVSREKKESFPLTVTSAQKNPTAFYLCASSPYAGGPRNEQFFGPGTRLTVL.

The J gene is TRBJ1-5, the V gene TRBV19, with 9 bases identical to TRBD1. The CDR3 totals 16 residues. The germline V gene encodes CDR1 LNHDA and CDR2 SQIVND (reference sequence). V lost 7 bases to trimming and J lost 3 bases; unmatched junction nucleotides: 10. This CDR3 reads CASTRDRERYNQPQHF. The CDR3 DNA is TGTGCCAGTACCCGGGACAGGGAACGCTACAATCAGCCCCAGCATTTT.

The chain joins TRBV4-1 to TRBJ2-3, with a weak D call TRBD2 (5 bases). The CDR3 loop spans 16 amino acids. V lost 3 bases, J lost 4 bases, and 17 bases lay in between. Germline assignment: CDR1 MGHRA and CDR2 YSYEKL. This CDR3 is CASSHGLREVADTQYF. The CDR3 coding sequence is TGCGCCAGCAGCCACGGACTGAGGGAAGTCGCAGATACGCAGTATTTT.

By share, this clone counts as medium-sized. CDR3 coding DNA: TGCGCCAGCAGCCCTATGACAGGGGGCTCGGCCGGGGAGCTGTTTTTT. Its translation: CASSPMTGGSAGELFF. The rearrangement uses TRBV4-1 and TRBJ2-2, with TRBD1 matching over 10 bases. The V gene's germline CDR1 is MGHRA and CDR2 YSYEKL. The V segment lost 4 bases and the J segment 6 bases; nucleotides outside the gene matches: 8. CDR3 size: 16 residues.

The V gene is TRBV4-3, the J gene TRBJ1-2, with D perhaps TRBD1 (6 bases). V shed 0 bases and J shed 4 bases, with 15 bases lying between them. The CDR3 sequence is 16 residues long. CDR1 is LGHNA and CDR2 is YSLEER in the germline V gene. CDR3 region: CASSQDNSWTVYGYTF. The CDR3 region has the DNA TGCGCCAGCAGCCAAGATAATTCGTGGACAGTCTATGGCTACACCTTC.

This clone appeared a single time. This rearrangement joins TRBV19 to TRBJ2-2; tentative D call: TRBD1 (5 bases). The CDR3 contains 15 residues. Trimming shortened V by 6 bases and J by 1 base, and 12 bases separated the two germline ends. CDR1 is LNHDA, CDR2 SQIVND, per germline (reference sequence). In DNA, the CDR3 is TGTGCCAGTAGCTTTCTCGGACAGAACACCGGGGAGCTGTTTTTT. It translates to CASSFLGQNTGELFF.

The CDR3 loop reads CASSQGTGRGRTDTQYF. DNA for the CDR3: TGTGCCAGCAGCCAAGGGACCGGGCGGGGTCGCACAGATACGCAGTATTTT. The V call is TRBV7-2, the J call TRBJ2-3, with D possibly matching TRBD2 (6 bases). The germline CDR1 and CDR2 sequences are SGHTA and FQGNSA. With 5 bases removed from V and 1 base from J, the gap between germline ends came to 19 bases. The CDR3 contains 17 residues.

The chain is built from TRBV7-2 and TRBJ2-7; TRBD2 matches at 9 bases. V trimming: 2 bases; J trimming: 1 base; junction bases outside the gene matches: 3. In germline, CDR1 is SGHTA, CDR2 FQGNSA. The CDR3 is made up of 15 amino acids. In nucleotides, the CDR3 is TGTGCCAGCAGCTTAATCACTAGCGGGTCCTACGAGCAGTACTTC. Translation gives CASSLITSGSYEQYF.

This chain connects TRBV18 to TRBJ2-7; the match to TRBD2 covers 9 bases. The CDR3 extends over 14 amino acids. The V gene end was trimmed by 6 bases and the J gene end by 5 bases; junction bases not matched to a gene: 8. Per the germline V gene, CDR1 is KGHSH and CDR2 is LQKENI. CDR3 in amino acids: CASSQGTSSNEQYF. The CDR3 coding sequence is TGTGCCAGCTCCCAGGGGACTAGCAGCAACGAGCAGTACTTC. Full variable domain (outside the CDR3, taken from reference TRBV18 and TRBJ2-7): NAGVMQNPRHLVRRRGQEARLRCSPMKGHSHVYWYRQLPEEGLKFMVYLQKENIIDESGMPKERFSAEFPKEGPSILRIQQVVRGDSAAYFCASSQGTSSNEQYFGPGTRLTVT.

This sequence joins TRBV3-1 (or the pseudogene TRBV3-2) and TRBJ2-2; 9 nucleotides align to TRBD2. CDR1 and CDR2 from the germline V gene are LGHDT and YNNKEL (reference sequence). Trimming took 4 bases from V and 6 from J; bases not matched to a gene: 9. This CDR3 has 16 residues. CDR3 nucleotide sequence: TGTGCCAGCAGCCCTAGCGGGGTAGCGTGGTCCGGGGAGCTGTTTTTT. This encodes CASSPSGVAWSGELFF.

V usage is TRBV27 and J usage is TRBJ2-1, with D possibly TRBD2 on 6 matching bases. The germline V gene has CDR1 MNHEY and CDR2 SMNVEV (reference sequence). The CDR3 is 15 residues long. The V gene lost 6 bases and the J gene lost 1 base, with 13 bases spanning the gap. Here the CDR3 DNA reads TGTGCCAGCAGCTCGATTAGCGGATCCTACAATGAGCAGTTCTTC. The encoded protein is CASSSISGSYNEQFF.

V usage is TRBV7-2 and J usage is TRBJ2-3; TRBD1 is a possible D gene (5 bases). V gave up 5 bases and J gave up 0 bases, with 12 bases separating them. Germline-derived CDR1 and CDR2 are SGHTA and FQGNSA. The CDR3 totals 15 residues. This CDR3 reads CASSARRASTDTQYF. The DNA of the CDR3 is TGTGCCAGCAGCGCCCGCAGGGCAAGCACAGATACGCAGTATTTT.

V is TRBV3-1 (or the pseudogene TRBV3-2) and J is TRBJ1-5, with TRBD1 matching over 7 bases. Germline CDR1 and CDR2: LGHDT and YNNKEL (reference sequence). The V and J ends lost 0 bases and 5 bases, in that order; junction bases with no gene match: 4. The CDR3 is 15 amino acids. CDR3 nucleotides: TGTGCCAGCAGCCAAGATGCAGGGGGGCATCAGCCCCAGCATTTT. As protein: CASSQDAGGHQPQHF.

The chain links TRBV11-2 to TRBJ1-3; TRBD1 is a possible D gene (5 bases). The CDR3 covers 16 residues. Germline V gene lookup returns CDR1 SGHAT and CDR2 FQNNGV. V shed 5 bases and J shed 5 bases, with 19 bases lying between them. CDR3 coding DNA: TGTGCCAGCAGCCCCCTCGGAGGGGAAAAAAGAAACACCATATATTTT. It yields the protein CASSPLGGEKRNTIYF.

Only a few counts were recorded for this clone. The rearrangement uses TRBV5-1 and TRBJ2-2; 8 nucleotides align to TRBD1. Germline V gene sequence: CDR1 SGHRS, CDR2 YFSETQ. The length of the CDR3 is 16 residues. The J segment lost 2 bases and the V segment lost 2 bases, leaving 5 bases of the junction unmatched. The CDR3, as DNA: TGCGCCAGCAGCTTCCCGGGACAGGTCAACACCGGGGAGCTGTTTTTT. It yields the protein CASSFPGQVNTGELFF.

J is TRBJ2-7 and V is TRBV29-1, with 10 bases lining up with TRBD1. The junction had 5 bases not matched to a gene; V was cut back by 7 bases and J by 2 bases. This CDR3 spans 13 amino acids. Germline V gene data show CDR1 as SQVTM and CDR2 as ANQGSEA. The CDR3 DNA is TGCAGCGCAACCGGGACAGGGGCCTACGAGCAGTACTTC. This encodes CSATGTGAYEQYF.

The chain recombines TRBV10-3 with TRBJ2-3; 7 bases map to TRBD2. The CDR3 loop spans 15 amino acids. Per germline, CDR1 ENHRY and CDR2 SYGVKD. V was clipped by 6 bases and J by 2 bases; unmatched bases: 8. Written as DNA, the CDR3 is TGTGCCATCAGCCGACTAGCTGGGTACACAGATACGCAGTATTTT. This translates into CAISRLAGYTDTQYF.

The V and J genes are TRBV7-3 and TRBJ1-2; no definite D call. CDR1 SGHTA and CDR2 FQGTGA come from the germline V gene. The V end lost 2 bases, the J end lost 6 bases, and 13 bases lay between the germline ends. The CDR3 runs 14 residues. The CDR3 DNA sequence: TGTGCCAGCAGCTTATCCGGGTCCGCCAATGGCTACACCTTC. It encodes CASSLSGSANGYTF.

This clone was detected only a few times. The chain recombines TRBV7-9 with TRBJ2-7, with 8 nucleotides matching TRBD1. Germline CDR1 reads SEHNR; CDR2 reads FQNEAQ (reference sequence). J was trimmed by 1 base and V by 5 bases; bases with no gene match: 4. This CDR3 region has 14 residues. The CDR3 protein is CASSAGTGSYEQYF. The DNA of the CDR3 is TGTGCCAGCAGCGCCGGGACAGGATCCTACGAGCAGTACTTC.